The rows below give T cell receptor beta chains drawn from one sample of a study of blood T cells in healthy people across ages. TCRdb used MiXCR to reprocess the 5' RACE reads, holding one entry per CDR3 protein. Of some 1.4 million distinct CDR3 sequences in the sample, around 39% were seen once. Input material: blood. The receptor set was obtained from a woman aged 18-35 years in good health. CDR3s include the opening cysteine and the closing phenylalanine or tryptophan. A D gene is named only where the DNA matches it firmly. Where a row states a size, it is once, few, many or the class of an expanded clone; other rows omit it.

d_gene: TRBD2
abundance: .
v_gene: TRBV5-1
CDR3aa: CASSETSGRAYEQYF

d_gene: .
abundance: few
v_gene: TRBV2
CDR3aa: CANSPQQNSPLHF

d_gene: TRBD2
abundance: .
v_gene: TRBV20-1
CDR3aa: CSAGSTSGAETQYF

d_gene: .
abundance: few
v_gene: TRBV20-1
CDR3aa: CSAPPRLAGADTQYF

d_gene: .
abundance: .
v_gene: TRBV11-2
CDR3aa: CASSLTGRTINYGYTF

d_gene: TRBD1
abundance: .
v_gene: TRBV2
CDR3aa: CASSESGQGGYGYTF

d_gene: .
abundance: .
v_gene: TRBV5-1
CDR3aa: CASSARGWVDSYGYTF

d_gene: .
abundance: .
v_gene: TRBV24-1
CDR3aa: CATSEGEWGAHEQYF

d_gene: TRBD1
abundance: few
v_gene: TRBV6-5
CDR3aa: CASSSQGAPYEQYF

d_gene: TRBD1
abundance: once
v_gene: TRBV27
CDR3aa: CAISPGQGRNEQFF

d_gene: TRBD2
abundance: few
v_gene: TRBV20-1
CDR3aa: CSASHLAGKNEQFF

d_gene: .
abundance: .
v_gene: TRBV7-9
CDR3aa: CVSSLAALIQETQYF

d_gene: TRBD2
abundance: few
v_gene: TRBV5-1
CDR3aa: CASSLQRDGGYEQYF

d_gene: .
abundance: .
v_gene: TRBV20-1
CDR3aa: CSAGGLINYGYTF

d_gene: .
abundance: few
v_gene: TRBV12-3/TRBV12-4
CDR3aa: CASKNIHQETQYF

d_gene: .
abundance: .
v_gene: TRBV3-1
CDR3aa: CASSTGPSGYGYTF

d_gene: .
abundance: few
v_gene: TRBV20-1
CDR3aa: CSATDPVGQDEQFF

d_gene: TRBD2
abundance: .
v_gene: TRBV7-9
CDR3aa: CASSPRLAGSSREADTQYF

d_gene: TRBD2
abundance: few
v_gene: TRBV20-1
CDR3aa: CSAPGLAAYNEQYF

d_gene: .
abundance: few
v_gene: TRBV5-1
CDR3aa: CASSYRQSDTQYF

d_gene: TRBD2
abundance: .
v_gene: TRBV4-1
CDR3aa: CASSQAHTSGSLYEQYF

d_gene: TRBD1
abundance: few
v_gene: TRBV3-1
CDR3aa: CASSQSGGMEKLFF

d_gene: .
abundance: few
v_gene: TRBV5-1
CDR3aa: CASSLQGLGDQPQHF

d_gene: TRBD2
abundance: .
v_gene: TRBV6-5
CDR3aa: CASGLAGGGQYF

d_gene: .
abundance: few
v_gene: TRBV12-3/TRBV12-4
CDR3aa: CASSHTSSNQPQHF

d_gene: .
abundance: .
v_gene: TRBV6-5
CDR3aa: CASREGVISGNTIYF

d_gene: .
abundance: .
v_gene: TRBV21-1
CDR3aa: CASSKIPGKGDRPQHF

d_gene: TRBD2
abundance: .
v_gene: TRBV27
CDR3aa: CASSLAGALAYEQYF

d_gene: .
abundance: few
v_gene: TRBV5-1
CDR3aa: CASSSSDYGYTF

d_gene: TRBD1
abundance: few
v_gene: TRBV4-2
CDR3aa: CASSQQGAGGYTF

d_gene: TRBD1
abundance: many
v_gene: TRBV5-4
CDR3aa: CASSVTGGYGYTF

d_gene: TRBD2
abundance: once
v_gene: TRBV7-2
CDR3aa: CASSRGGARETQYF

d_gene: TRBD1
abundance: .
v_gene: TRBV9
CDR3aa: CASSVAGQPGGYTF

d_gene: TRBD2
abundance: .
v_gene: TRBV9
CDR3aa: CASSAPGLAGVPYF

d_gene: .
abundance: few
v_gene: TRBV6-5
CDR3aa: CASSYGKTGSSYEQYF

d_gene: .
abundance: .
v_gene: TRBV6-5
CDR3aa: CAGSYRDSPQGDEQYF

d_gene: .
abundance: once
v_gene: TRBV3-1
CDR3aa: CTSSLNEADTRYF

d_gene: TRBD1
abundance: few
v_gene: TRBV7-9
CDR3aa: CASRDGTGDSYEQYF

d_gene: TRBD2
abundance: .
v_gene: TRBV13
CDR3aa: CASSSNSGDDTDTQYF

d_gene: .
abundance: once
v_gene: TRBV6-5
CDR3aa: CASSYSNAYYEQYF